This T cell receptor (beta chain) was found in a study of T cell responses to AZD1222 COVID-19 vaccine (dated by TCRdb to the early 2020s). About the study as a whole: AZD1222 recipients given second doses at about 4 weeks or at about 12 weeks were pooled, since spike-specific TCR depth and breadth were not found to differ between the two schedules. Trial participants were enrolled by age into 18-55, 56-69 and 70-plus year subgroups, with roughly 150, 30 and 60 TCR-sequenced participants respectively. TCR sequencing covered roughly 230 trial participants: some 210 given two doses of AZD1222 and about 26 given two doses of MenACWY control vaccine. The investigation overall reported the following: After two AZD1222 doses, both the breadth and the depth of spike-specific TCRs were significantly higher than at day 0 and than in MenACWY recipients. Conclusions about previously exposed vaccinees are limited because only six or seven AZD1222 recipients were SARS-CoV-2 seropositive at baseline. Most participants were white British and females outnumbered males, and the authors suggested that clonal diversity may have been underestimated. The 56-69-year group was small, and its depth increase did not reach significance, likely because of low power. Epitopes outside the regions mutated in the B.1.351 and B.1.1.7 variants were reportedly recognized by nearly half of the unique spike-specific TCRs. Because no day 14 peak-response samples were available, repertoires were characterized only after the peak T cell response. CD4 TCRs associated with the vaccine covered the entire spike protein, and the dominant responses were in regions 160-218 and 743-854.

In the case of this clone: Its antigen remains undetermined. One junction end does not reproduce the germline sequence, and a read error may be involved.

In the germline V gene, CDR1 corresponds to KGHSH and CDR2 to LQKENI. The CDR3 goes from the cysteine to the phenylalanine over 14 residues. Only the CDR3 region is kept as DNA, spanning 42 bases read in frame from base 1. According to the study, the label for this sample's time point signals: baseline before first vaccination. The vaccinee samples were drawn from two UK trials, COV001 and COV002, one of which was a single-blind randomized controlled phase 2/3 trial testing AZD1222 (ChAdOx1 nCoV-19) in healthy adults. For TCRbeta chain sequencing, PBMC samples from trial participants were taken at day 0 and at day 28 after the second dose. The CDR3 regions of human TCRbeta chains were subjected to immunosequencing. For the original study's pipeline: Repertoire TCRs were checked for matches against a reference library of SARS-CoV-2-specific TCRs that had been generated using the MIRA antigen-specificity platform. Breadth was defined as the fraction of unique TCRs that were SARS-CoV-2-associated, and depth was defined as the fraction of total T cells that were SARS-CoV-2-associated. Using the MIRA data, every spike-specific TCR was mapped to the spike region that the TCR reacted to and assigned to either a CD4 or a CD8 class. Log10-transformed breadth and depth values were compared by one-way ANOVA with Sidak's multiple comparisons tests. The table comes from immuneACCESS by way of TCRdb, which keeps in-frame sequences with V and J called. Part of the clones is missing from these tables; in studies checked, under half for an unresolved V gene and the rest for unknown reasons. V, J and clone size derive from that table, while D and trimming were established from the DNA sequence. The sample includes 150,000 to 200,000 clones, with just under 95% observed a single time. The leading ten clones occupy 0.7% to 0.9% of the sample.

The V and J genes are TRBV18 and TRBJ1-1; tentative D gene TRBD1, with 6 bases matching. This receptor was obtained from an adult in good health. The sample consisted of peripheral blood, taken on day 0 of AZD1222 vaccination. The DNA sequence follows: TGTGCCAGCTCGCCACAGGGAATCAACACTGAAGCTTTCTTT. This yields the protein CASSPQGINTEAFF.